Each of the 14 T cell receptor beta chains below was sequenced from the same sample in a study of identical twins. MiXCR, run by TCRdb on the 5' RACE reads, gives a single entry per CDR3 protein. The sample carries some 1,700,000 distinct CDR3 sequences, under 35% recorded once. The specimen was cord blood. The receptors were gathered from a newborn girl in good health.

The J gene is TRBJ2-4, the V gene TRBV20-1; D might be TRBD2 (7 bases). The CDR3 spans 14 residues. Germline CDR1 and CDR2: DFQATT and SNEGSKA (reference sequence). V was cut by 5 bases and J by 5 bases, with 16 bases left in between. The CDR3 protein is CSASGGGLQNIQYF. The CDR3 nucleotides are TGCAGTGCTTCTGGGGGGGGGCTACAAAACATTCAGTACTTC.

J is TRBJ1-2 and V is TRBV6-1; unclear D gene. The CDR3 is 13 amino acids. Trimming took off 9 bases at V and 2 bases at J, with 13 bases between the two ends. Germline values: CDR1 MNHNS, CDR2 SASEGT. The CDR3 nucleotides read TGTGCCAGTCTCTCCCAACCCAACTATGGCTACACCTTC. This sequence encodes CASLSQPNYGYTF.

This chain connects TRBV7-8 to TRBJ1-2, with no clear D. The CDR3 extends over 14 amino acids. Per the germline V gene, CDR1 is SGHVS and CDR2 is FQNEAQ. The V end lost 1 base, the J end lost 7 bases, and 13 bases lay between the germline ends. CDR3 region: CASSLGGISRGYTF. As DNA, the CDR3 is TGTGCCAGCAGCTTAGGAGGGATTAGCCGTGGCTACACCTTC.

Concerning this clonotype: A much more abundant neighbour one base away suggests this may be a read error. The chain links TRBV9 to TRBJ2-1; D is ambiguous. Germline CDR1 SGDLS, CDR2 YYNGEE. The CDR3 loop spans 14 amino acids. V lost 0 bases and J lost 3, with 7 bases in between. CDR3 bases: TGTGCCAGCAGCGTAGCTAGGGACTACAATGAGCAGTTCTTC. This gives the protein CASSVARDYNEQFF.

This clonotype was counted only a few times. The chain links TRBV5-5 to TRBJ2-7; no clear D gene. This CDR3 comprises 14 residues. Trimming stripped 1 base from V and 3 bases from J, with 11 bases between. CDR1 SGHKS and CDR2 YYEKEE come from the germline V gene (reference sequence). In DNA, the CDR3 is TGTGCCAGCAGCTTGACTCCTGAAGGCTACGAGCAGTACTTC. Translated: CASSLTPEGYEQYF.

The chain carries TRBV15 and TRBJ2-2; the D is unclear. The V gene lost 4 bases and the J gene lost 7 bases, with 7 bases spanning the gap. The germline gives CDR1 LNHNV, CDR2 YYDKDF (reference sequence). The CDR3 is 12 residues long. CDR3 protein: CATSKVRGELFF. The CDR3 coding sequence is TGTGCCACCAGCAAAGTCCGCGGGGAGCTGTTTTTT.

The chain couples TRBV20-1 to TRBJ2-2; TRBD2 agrees at 7 bases. CDR3 length: 15 amino acids. Germline lookup yields CDR1 DFQATT and CDR2 SNEGSKA (reference sequence). With 6 bases clipped from V and 6 bases from J, the junction kept 13 bases outside the gene matches. CDR3 nucleotides: TGCAGTGCGACCCTGGATAGCGGGCGGTCCGGGGAGCTGTTTTTT. Amino acid sequence: CSATLDSGRSGELFF.

Worth noting for this clonotype: Relative to the germline gene, one junction end is altered; a read error may explain this. The chain carries TRBV20-1 and TRBJ1-6; D is unclear. From germline, CDR1 is DFQATT and CDR2 SNEGSKA (reference sequence). The CDR3 runs to 16 residues. The CDR3 spells CSARLLTSSCNSPLHF. The CDR3 DNA reads TGCAGTGCTAGACTACTCACCAGCTCCTGTAATTCACCCCTCCACTTT.

V usage is TRBV27 and J usage is TRBJ2-1, with D tentatively TRBD2 (7 bases). The tail of the sequence fits TRBJ2-7 better, so the J call may be wrong. CDR3 length equals 14 residues. Germline-derived CDR1 and CDR2 are MNHEY and SMNVEV (reference sequence). The CDR3 region has the DNA TGTGCCAGCAGTTTTGCGGGGGCATACAATGAGCAGTACTTC. Protein sequence: CASSFAGAYNEQYF.

The CDR3, as DNA: TGTGCCAGCAGCGTAGGACTTTCGAACAATGAGCAGTTCTTC. Translation gives CASSVGLSNNEQFF. V is TRBV9 and J is TRBJ2-1; D ambiguous. The CDR3 is 14 residues long. In germline, CDR1 is SGDLS, CDR2 YYNGEE. The germline V and J ends were trimmed by 0 bases and 5 bases, with 9 bases remaining between them.

The chain combines TRBV4-1 with TRBJ2-1; maybe TRBD2 (5 bases). The V gene's germline CDR1 is MGHRA and CDR2 YSYEKL. V was pared by 4 bases and J by 5 bases, with 12 bases between. There are 14 residues in the CDR3. The CDR3 region is CASSPDFYDNEQFF. The CDR3 DNA is TGCGCCAGCAGCCCGGACTTTTATGACAATGAGCAGTTCTTC.

This clonotype was seen a handful of times. The chain combines TRBV5-1 with TRBJ1-2; D is undetermined. The CDR3 extends over 16 amino acids. V gave up 3 bases and J gave up 0 bases, with 15 bases separating them. Germline V gene data show CDR1 as SGHRS and CDR2 as YFSETQ. This chain's CDR3 is CASSSLGNRTNYGYTF. In nucleotides, the CDR3 is TGCGCCAGCAGCTCCCTCGGGAACAGAACTAACTATGGCTACACCTTC.

This clonotype came up once. This may be a read error, as it is one base from a much larger clone. The J gene is TRBJ2-1, the V gene TRBV11-2, with D perhaps matching TRBD1 (6 bases). This CDR3 contains 14 residues. The germline CDR1 and CDR2 sequences are SGHAT and FQNNGV. Trimming pared 0 bases from V and 3 bases from J, leaving 6 bases between. Written as DNA, the CDR3 is TGTGCCAGCAGCTTAGAGGGACACTACAATGAGCAGTTCTTC. This sequence encodes CASSLEGHYNEQFF.

This clonotype was seen a handful of times. The gene calls are TRBV20-1 and TRBJ2-3; TRBD1 is a possible D gene (5 bases). Germline CDR1 and CDR2: DFQATT and SNEGSKA (reference sequence). The CDR3 runs to 11 residues. Trimming left V 5 bases short and J 4 bases short, with 7 bases between. CDR3: CSAFRADTQYF. CDR3 nucleotides: TGCAGTGCTTTCAGGGCAGATACGCAGTATTTT.